One sample yielded the 27 T cell receptor beta chains listed below, sequenced in a study of blood T cell repertoires in COVID-19. Assay used: immunoSEQ multiplex PCR; TCRdb lists only in-frame clones, some missing. This sample yields over 120,000 clones, of which about 80% are seen a single time; more than 3.5% belongs to the top ten. The sample was peripheral blood. These receptors were collected from a woman aged 55-70 years with acute or convalescent COVID-19.

The J gene is TRBJ1-6, the V gene TRBV7-8; D remains unclear. The CDR3 has 16 amino acids. Per the germline V gene, CDR1 is SGHVS and CDR2 is FQNEAQ. The V end was cut by 1 base, the J end by 4 bases, with 11 bases between. The CDR3 loop is CASSLGADPYNSPLHF. CDR3 sequence (DNA): TGTGCCAGCAGCTTAGGGGCCGATCCATATAATTCACCCCTCCACTTT.

The J gene is TRBJ2-7, the V gene TRBV11-1; 8 positions match TRBD1. V was pared by 5 bases and J by 1 base, with 7 bases of the junction left unmatched. The CDR3 has 15 amino acids. Germline V gives CDR1 SGHAT, CDR2 FQDESV (reference sequence). CDR3 in amino acids: CASSLRDRRSYEQYF. The CDR3 DNA follows: TGTGCCAGCAGCCTGCGGGACAGGAGGTCCTACGAGCAGTACTTC.

The rearrangement uses TRBV7-2 and TRBJ2-2; 7 nucleotides align to TRBD1. The CDR3 length is 15 residues. CDR1 is SGHTA and CDR2 is FQGNSA in the germline V gene. V trimming: 6 bases; J trimming: 0 bases; junction bases outside the gene matches: 4. CDR3 amino acids: CASRPGQTNTGELFF. CDR3 sequence (DNA): TGTGCCAGCAGACCGGGACAGACGAACACCGGGGAGCTGTTTTTT.

The chain employs TRBV10-3 and TRBJ1-2, with TRBD1 identical over 7 bases. Germline V CDR1 and CDR2: ENHRY, SYGVKD. There are 15 residues in the CDR3. V lost 3 bases to trimming and J lost 3 bases; unmatched junction nucleotides: 7. The CDR3 is CAISDSGQRHYGYTF. CDR3 coding DNA: TGTGCCATCAGTGATTCGGGACAGCGGCACTATGGCTACACCTTC.

This clone was recorded many times. The chain joins TRBV28 to TRBJ1-5; D is undetermined. Trimming left V 7 bases short and J 7 bases short, with 11 bases between. The CDR3 length is 12 residues. Germline V gene sequence: CDR1 MDHEN, CDR2 SYDVKM. The CDR3: CASTNSGQPQHF. The CDR3 DNA is TGTGCCAGCACCAACTCAGGCCAGCCCCAGCATTTT.

This chain links TRBV28 with TRBJ1-3; D unresolved. The CDR3 is 12 residues long. CDR1 is MDHEN, CDR2 SYDVKM, per germline. V was shortened by 5 bases and J by 3 bases, with 5 bases between the two germline ends. CDR3 residues: CASSTHGNTIYF. CDR3 coding DNA: TGTGCCAGCAGTACACATGGAAACACCATATATTTT.

This clone has a handful of counts. The CDR3 spells CASSGGQPNTEAFF. For the CDR3, the DNA is TGTGCCAGCAGCGGGGGACAACCGAACACTGAAGCTTTCTTT. The chain recombines TRBV9 with TRBJ1-1, with D maybe TRBD1 (6 bases). The germline CDR1 and CDR2 sequences are SGDLS and YYNGEE. The CDR3 length is 14 residues. V was pared by 3 bases and J by 1 base, with 10 bases between.

This clone has a single count. The V gene is TRBV14, the J gene TRBJ2-1, with 9 nucleotides matching TRBD2. The CDR3 runs to 13 residues. Germline V lookup: CDR1 SGHDN, CDR2 FVKESK. V trimming: 4 bases; J trimming: 12 bases; junction bases outside the gene matches: 7. DNA of the CDR3: TGTGCCAGCAGCCCTAGAGCGGGGGGCGGGCAGTTCTTC. Translated: CASSPRAGGGQFF. The full variable domain, completed using reference TRBV14 and TRBJ2-1, is EAGVTQFPSHSVIEKGQTVTLRCDPISGHDNLYWYRRVMGKEIKFLLHFVKESKQDESGMPNNRFLAERTGGTYSTLKVQPAELEDSGVYFCASSPRAGGGQFFGPGTRLTVL.

The J gene is TRBJ2-1, the V gene TRBV30; D ambiguous. With 4 bases removed from V and 10 bases from J, the gap between germline ends came to 11 bases. This CDR3 has 11 residues. Germline V CDR1 and CDR2: GTSNPN, SVGIG (reference sequence). In DNA, the CDR3 is TGTGCCTGGACCATCGCGCGGGAGCAGTTCTTC. This gives the protein CAWTIAREQFF.

The chain is built from TRBV24-1 and TRBJ1-2; D might be TRBD1 (5 bases). V lost 3 bases, J lost 4 bases, and 20 bases lay in between. The CDR3 consists of 17 residues. Germline CDR1 reads KGHDR; CDR2 reads SFDVKD. The CDR3 loop reads CATSDTPGRPGSYGYTF. CDR3 bases: TGTGCCACCAGTGATACCCCGGGACGACCCGGGAGCTATGGCTACACCTTC.

This chain uses TRBV10-3 with TRBJ2-3; TRBD1 is a possible D gene (6 bases). The CDR3 totals 12 residues. Between the trimmed V and J ends, which lost 10 bases and 6 bases, there was a span of 14 bases. CDR1 and CDR2 (germline): ENHRY, SYGVKD. The CDR3 nucleotides read TGTGCCACCCGAGACAGGTCCGATACGCAGTATTTT. Protein product: CATRDRSDTQYF.

This chain joins TRBV6-5 and TRBJ2-2; 8 positions match TRBD2. From germline, CDR1 is MNHEY and CDR2 SVGAGI. This CDR3 has 15 amino acids. V gave up 1 base and J gave up 7 bases; unmatched junction bases: 5. The CDR3 nucleotides are TGTGCCAGCAGTTACTTGGGACTAGAGGTCGGGGAGCTGTTTTTT. Translated, it gives CASSYLGLEVGELFF.

The V gene is TRBV5-8, the J gene TRBJ2-3, with 8 bases aligning to TRBD2. J gave up 3 bases and V 0 bases, and 6 bases lay outside the gene matches. Germline V gene sequence: CDR1 SGHTS, CDR2 YDEGEE. The CDR3 totals 16 residues. The CDR3 DNA sequence: TGTGCCAGCAGCTTGGTCCGGGCTAGCGGGACAGATACGCAGTATTTT. Amino acid sequence: CASSLVRASGTDTQYF.

V and J are TRBV4-2 and TRBJ1-5; D uncertain. V lost 0 bases and J lost 8, with 11 bases in between. The CDR3 loop spans 14 amino acids. CDR1 and CDR2 from the germline V gene are LGHNA and YNFKEQ. CDR3 loop: CASSQDRSREPQHF. In DNA form, the CDR3 reads TGTGCCAGCAGCCAAGACAGATCGCGGGAGCCCCAGCATTTT.

This clone has only a few counts. The gene calls are TRBV30 and TRBJ1-1, with D possibly TRBD1 on 5 matching bases. The germline V and J ends were trimmed by 1 base and 4 bases, with 7 bases remaining between them. Per the germline V gene, CDR1 is GTSNPN and CDR2 is SVGIG (reference sequence). CDR3 length: 12 residues. CDR3 nucleotide sequence: TGTGCCTGGAGTGGACAGTTCACTGAAGCTTTCTTT. This encodes CAWSGQFTEAFF.

The chain carries TRBV4-3 and TRBJ2-2; 13 positions match TRBD2. The trim removed 1 base at V and 7 bases at J, leaving 12 bases unmatched. The CDR3 consists of 19 residues. Germline lookup yields CDR1 LGHNA and CDR2 YSLEER. The CDR3, as DNA: TGCGCCAGCAGCCAAGCTCTTCCCCGTACTAGCGGGAGGGACGGGGAGCTGTTTTTT. Encoded protein: CASSQALPRTSGRDGELFF.

The chain links TRBV5-3 to TRBJ1-1, with 10 bases lining up with TRBD1. TRBV5-3 is an ORF, with its function uncertain. V lost 2 bases, J lost 0 bases, and 4 bases stayed unmatched. This CDR3 region has 16 residues. The CDR3 coding sequence is TGTGCCAGAAGCTTCCGGGACAGGGGAATGAACACTGAAGCTTTCTTT. It specifies CARSFRDRGMNTEAFF.

This clone was seen only a few times. The chain is built from TRBV14 and TRBJ2-5, with 7 nucleotides matching TRBD1. V trimming: 4 bases; J trimming: 2 bases; junction bases outside the gene matches: 13. Germline CDR1 SGHDN, CDR2 FVKESK. The CDR3 runs 17 residues. The CDR3 sequence is CASSRGTAAPRQETQYF. The CDR3, as DNA: TGTGCCAGCAGCCGAGGGACAGCCGCTCCACGGCAAGAGACCCAGTACTTC.

The chain links TRBV9 to TRBJ1-2, with 9 positions matching TRBD1. Germline values: CDR1 SGDLS, CDR2 YYNGEE. CDR3 length equals 17 residues. The J segment lost 6 bases and the V segment lost 3 bases, leaving 15 bases of the junction unmatched. The CDR3 is CASSARTGERTWHGYTF. The CDR3 bases are TGTGCCAGCAGCGCACGGACAGGGGAAAGGACTTGGCATGGCTACACCTTC.

The J gene is TRBJ2-7, the V gene TRBV19; a possible D gene is TRBD1 (6 bases). V lost 5 bases and J 6 bases, leaving 14 bases between the germline ends. CDR3 length: 13 residues. The germline gives CDR1 LNHDA, CDR2 SQIVND (reference sequence). The CDR3 spells CASSYTGLFEQYF. DNA of the CDR3: TGTGCCAGTAGTTACACAGGGCTTTTCGAGCAGTACTTC.

The chain joins TRBV12-5 to TRBJ1-5; D might be TRBD1 (5 bases). Looked up from germline, CDR1 is LGHNT and CDR2 is FRNRAP. The CDR3 length is 17 residues. Deletions cut 5 bases from V and 2 bases from J, with 19 bases between. For the CDR3, the DNA is TGTGCTAGTGGTGGAGAGACAGCGCGGTTTGGCAATCAGCCCCAGCATTTT. Protein: CASGGETARFGNQPQHF.

This clone has a single count. The genes are TRBV21-1 and TRBJ2-3; no DNA check was done on the table's D call, TRBD1. TRBV21-1 is flagged as a pseudogene. This CDR3 is built from 15 residues. The CDR3 reads CASSKGWPVPDTQYF. The CDR3 region has the DNA TGTGCCAGCAGCAAAGGATGGCCTGTGCCAGATACGCAGTATTTT.

The chain joins TRBV25-1 to TRBJ1-6; a possible D gene is TRBD1 (6 bases). This CDR3 has 12 residues. From germline, CDR1 is MGHDK and CDR2 SYGVNS. The germline V and J ends were trimmed by 6 bases and 7 bases, with 7 bases remaining between them. CDR3: CASRQGNSPLHF. In nucleotides, the CDR3 is TGTGCCAGCAGACAGGGAAATTCACCCCTCCACTTT.

CDR3 nucleotide sequence: TGTGCCACCAGGCTAGCGGGAAGGGTAGAGACCCAGTACTTC. Protein product: CATRLAGRVETQYF. The V gene is TRBV15, the J gene TRBJ2-5; 9 bases match TRBD2. In germline, CDR1 is LNHNV, CDR2 YYDKDF (reference sequence). There are 14 residues in the CDR3. The V segment lost 6 bases and the J segment 4 bases; nucleotides outside the gene matches: 6.

J is TRBJ2-5 and V is TRBV4-1, with 7 bases aligning to TRBD1. Trimming at V came to 1 base and at J to 4 bases, leaving 9 bases not matched to a gene. Germline loops: CDR1 MGHRA, CDR2 YSYEKL. This CDR3 is 16 amino acids long. The CDR3 loop reads CASSQAVGQAIETQYF. The DNA of the CDR3 is TGCGCCAGCAGCCAAGCGGTAGGACAGGCGATAGAGACCCAGTACTTC.

The CDR3 region is CASSRDRVIQPQHF. The CDR3 DNA follows: TGCGCCAGCAGCCGAGACAGGGTAATTCAGCCCCAGCATTTT. V gene TRBV4-1 combines with J gene TRBJ1-5; TRBD1 matches at 7 bases. The CDR3 is made up of 14 amino acids. Unmatched junction bases numbered 6, after V lost 4 bases and J lost 6 bases. Per the germline V gene, CDR1 is MGHRA and CDR2 is YSYEKL.

The CDR3 here is CASSLKILAGNSGANVLTF. Here the CDR3 DNA reads TGTGCCAGCAGCTTAAAAATTCTAGCGGGTAACTCTGGGGCCAACGTCCTGACTTTC. The chain carries TRBV5-4 and TRBJ2-6, with 8 positions matching TRBD2. The CDR3 is 19 residues long. Per germline, CDR1 SGHNT and CDR2 YYREEE (reference sequence). With V trimmed by 2 bases and J by 0 bases, 10 bases remained unmatched.